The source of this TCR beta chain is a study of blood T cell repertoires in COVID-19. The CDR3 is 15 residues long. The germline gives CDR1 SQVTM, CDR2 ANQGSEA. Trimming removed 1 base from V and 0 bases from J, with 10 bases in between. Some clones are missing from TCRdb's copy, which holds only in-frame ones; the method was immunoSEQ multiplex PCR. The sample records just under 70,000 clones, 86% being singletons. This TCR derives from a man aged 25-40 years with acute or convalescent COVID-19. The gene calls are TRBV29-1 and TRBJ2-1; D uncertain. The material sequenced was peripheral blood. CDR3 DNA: TGCAGCGTTGAAGGGTTACATAACTCCTACAATGAGCAGTTCTTC. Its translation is CSVEGLHNSYNEQFF.